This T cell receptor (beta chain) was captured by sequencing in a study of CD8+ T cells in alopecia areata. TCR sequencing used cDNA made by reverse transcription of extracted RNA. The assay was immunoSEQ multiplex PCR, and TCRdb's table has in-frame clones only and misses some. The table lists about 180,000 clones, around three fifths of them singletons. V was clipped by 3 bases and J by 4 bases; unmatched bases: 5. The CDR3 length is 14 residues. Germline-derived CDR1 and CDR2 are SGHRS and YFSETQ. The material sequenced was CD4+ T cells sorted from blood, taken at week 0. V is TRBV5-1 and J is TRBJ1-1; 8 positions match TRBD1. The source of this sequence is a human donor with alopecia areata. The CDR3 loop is CASSYQTGATEAFF. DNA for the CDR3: TGCGCCAGCAGCTATCAGACAGGGGCCACTGAAGCTTTCTTT.